One sample yielded the 6 T cell receptor beta chains listed below, sequenced in a study of T cell responses to AZD1222 COVID-19 vaccine. Some clones are missing from TCRdb's copy, which holds only in-frame ones; the method was immunoSEQ multiplex PCR. Of some 150,000 clones listed, 92% are singletons. The sequencing here drew on peripheral blood, taken 28 days after the second AZD1222 dose. The source is an adult who received the AZD1222 COVID-19 vaccine.

The V call is TRBV11-3, the J call TRBJ2-3; 7 bases map to TRBD2. Germline V CDR1 and CDR2: SGHNT, YENEEA. Germline trimming cut 1 base from V and 7 bases from J; bases unmatched to any gene: 5. This CDR3 is 14 amino acids long. CDR3 nucleotide sequence: TGTGCCAGCAGCTTAGGGTCTAGCGGTCATACGCAGTATTTT. Its protein is CASSLGSSGHTQYF.

The genes are TRBV11-2 and TRBJ2-5; no firm D call. The CDR3 consists of 13 residues. Trimming stripped 3 bases from V and 5 bases from J, with 10 bases between. Per germline, CDR1 SGHAT and CDR2 FQNNGV. The CDR3: CASSFGSQETQYF. DNA for the CDR3: TGTGCCAGCAGCTTCGGCTCTCAGGAGACCCAGTACTTC.

This chain joins TRBV5-1 and TRBJ2-7, with 10 positions matching TRBD2. V lost 4 bases to trimming and J lost 5 bases; unmatched junction nucleotides: 6. Germline loops: CDR1 SGHRS, CDR2 YFSETQ. This CDR3 contains 14 residues. The CDR3 DNA reads as TGCGCCAGCAGCCGTAGCGGGAGGCTCAACGAGCAGTACTTC. Amino acid sequence: CASSRSGRLNEQYF.

This clone came up many times. The V gene is TRBV6-4, the J gene TRBJ2-5, with TRBD2 matching over 11 bases. After removal of 5 bases from V and 0 bases from J, the junction contained 2 bases not matched to a gene. Germline CDR1 reads MRHNA; CDR2 reads SNTAGT. CDR3 length equals 15 residues. The CDR3 loop reads CASSPGLADQETQYF. Here the CDR3 DNA reads TGTGCCAGCAGTCCGGGACTAGCGGACCAAGAGACCCAGTACTTC.

This chain joins TRBV3-1 (or the pseudogene TRBV3-2) and TRBJ2-7, with D maybe TRBD2 (5 bases). Germline values: CDR1 LGHDT, CDR2 YNNKEL (reference sequence). The CDR3 is 14 residues long. V gave up 4 bases and J gave up 7 bases, with 17 bases separating them. The CDR3 protein is CASSPRGGLGEQYF. The CDR3 DNA is TGTGCCAGCAGCCCCCGAGGAGGCCTCGGGGAGCAGTACTTC.

The chain carries TRBV5-1 and TRBJ1-1; D ambiguous. CDR3 size: 11 residues. V was cut by 1 base and J by 4 bases, with 2 bases left in between. Germline V gives CDR1 SGHRS, CDR2 YFSETQ. CDR3 DNA sequence: TGCGCCAGCAGCTTGACCACTGAAGCTTTCTTT. Encoded protein: CASSLTTEAFF.